These T cell receptor beta chains were read from a single sample in a study of shared clonotypes between healthy human individuals. The data were produced by immunoSEQ multiplex PCR, yet TCRdb's version contains in-frame clones alone and is incomplete. The sample has approximately 700,000 clones, more than 70% seen once. Material for sequencing was memory CD4+ T cells sorted from blood. The receptor source for this set is a woman aged 30 to 39 in good health. The CDR3 runs from the conserved cysteine through the conserved F or W. Each record gives: D gene, J gene, clone size, V gene, CDR3 protein, CDR3 DNA. A D gene is named only where the DNA matches it firmly. Some rows mark clone size as missing; the rest say once, few, many or name a class of expanded clone.

>TRBD1|TRBJ1-5|.|TRBV4-2
CASSQEGQGPQPQHF
TGTGCCAGCAGCCAAGAGGGACAGGGGCCTCAGCCCCAGCATTTT
>.|TRBJ2-3|.|TRBV7-3
CASRNAGPTDTQYF
TGTGCCAGCAGGAACGCGGGACCCACAGATACGCAGTATTTT
>TRBD1|TRBJ1-6|few|TRBV30
CAWSPDRDNSPLHF
TGTGCCTGGAGTCCGGACAGGGATAATTCACCCCTCCACTTT
>.|TRBJ2-7|.|TRBV19
CASSPQLGAGSYEQYF
TGTGCCAGTAGCCCCCAACTTGGGGCCGGATCCTACGAGCAGTACTTC
>.|TRBJ1-2|.|TRBV28
CASSLTAPVGYGYTF
TGTGCCAGCAGCTTGACAGCGCCGGTGGGCTATGGCTACACCTTC
>.|TRBJ1-1|once|TRBV27
CASSLRGRNTEAFF
TGTGCCAGCAGTTTACGGGGGCGAAACACTGAAGCTTTCTTT
>TRBD2|TRBJ2-3|.|TRBV29-1
CSSLAGGGTDTQYF
TGCAGCTCCCTAGCGGGCGGGGGGACAGATACGCAGTATTTT
>TRBD1|TRBJ2-7|.|TRBV4-1
CASSDGQGGKYEQYF
TGCGCCAGCAGCGACGGACAGGGCGGGAAATACGAGCAGTACTTC
>.|TRBJ1-4|.|TRBV7-6
CASSLVGDNEKLFF
TGTGCCAGCAGCTTAGTGGGGGATAATGAAAAACTGTTTTTT
>.|TRBJ2-7|.|TRBV7-8
CASREGVAVPSSYEQYF
TGTGCCAGCAGAGAGGGGGTAGCGGTGCCCAGCTCCTACGAGCAGTACTTC
>.|TRBJ1-5|.|TRBV19
CASTRGGSNQPQHF
TGTGCCAGTACCCGGGGGGGGAGCAATCAGCCCCAGCATTTT
>.|TRBJ2-2|.|TRBV6-1
CASSNRITNTGELFF
TGTGCCAGTAGCAACCGCATAACGAACACCGGGGAGCTGTTTTTT